The clone carrying this T cell receptor (beta chain) was recorded only once. This record comes from a study of identifying expanded T cells in peripheral blood. Assay: immunoSEQ multiplex PCR; the TCRdb copy retains only in-frame clones and omits some. The table has just over 90,000 clones, 85% to 90% seen once; the top ten hold 3.5% to 4.5%. This CDR3 has 15 amino acids. V was pared by 0 bases and J by 0 bases, with 0 bases of the junction left unmatched. Germline CDR1 reads KGHSH; CDR2 reads LQKENI. The V call is TRBV18, the J call TRBJ2-7; TRBD2 aligns across 9 bases. The material sequenced was blood. This sequence was found in a person between 18 and 75 years old in good health. CDR3 in amino acids: CASSPPSGSSYEQYF. CDR3 nucleotide sequence: TGTGCCAGCTCACCACCTAGCGGGAGCTCCTACGAGCAGTACTTC. The full variable domain, its missing parts supplied by reference TRBV18 and TRBJ2-7, is NAGVMQNPRHLVRRRGQEARLRCSPMKGHSHVYWYRQLPEEGLKFMVYLQKENIIDESGMPKERFSAEFPKEGPSILRIQQVVRGDSAAYFCASSPPSGSSYEQYFGPGTRLTVT.